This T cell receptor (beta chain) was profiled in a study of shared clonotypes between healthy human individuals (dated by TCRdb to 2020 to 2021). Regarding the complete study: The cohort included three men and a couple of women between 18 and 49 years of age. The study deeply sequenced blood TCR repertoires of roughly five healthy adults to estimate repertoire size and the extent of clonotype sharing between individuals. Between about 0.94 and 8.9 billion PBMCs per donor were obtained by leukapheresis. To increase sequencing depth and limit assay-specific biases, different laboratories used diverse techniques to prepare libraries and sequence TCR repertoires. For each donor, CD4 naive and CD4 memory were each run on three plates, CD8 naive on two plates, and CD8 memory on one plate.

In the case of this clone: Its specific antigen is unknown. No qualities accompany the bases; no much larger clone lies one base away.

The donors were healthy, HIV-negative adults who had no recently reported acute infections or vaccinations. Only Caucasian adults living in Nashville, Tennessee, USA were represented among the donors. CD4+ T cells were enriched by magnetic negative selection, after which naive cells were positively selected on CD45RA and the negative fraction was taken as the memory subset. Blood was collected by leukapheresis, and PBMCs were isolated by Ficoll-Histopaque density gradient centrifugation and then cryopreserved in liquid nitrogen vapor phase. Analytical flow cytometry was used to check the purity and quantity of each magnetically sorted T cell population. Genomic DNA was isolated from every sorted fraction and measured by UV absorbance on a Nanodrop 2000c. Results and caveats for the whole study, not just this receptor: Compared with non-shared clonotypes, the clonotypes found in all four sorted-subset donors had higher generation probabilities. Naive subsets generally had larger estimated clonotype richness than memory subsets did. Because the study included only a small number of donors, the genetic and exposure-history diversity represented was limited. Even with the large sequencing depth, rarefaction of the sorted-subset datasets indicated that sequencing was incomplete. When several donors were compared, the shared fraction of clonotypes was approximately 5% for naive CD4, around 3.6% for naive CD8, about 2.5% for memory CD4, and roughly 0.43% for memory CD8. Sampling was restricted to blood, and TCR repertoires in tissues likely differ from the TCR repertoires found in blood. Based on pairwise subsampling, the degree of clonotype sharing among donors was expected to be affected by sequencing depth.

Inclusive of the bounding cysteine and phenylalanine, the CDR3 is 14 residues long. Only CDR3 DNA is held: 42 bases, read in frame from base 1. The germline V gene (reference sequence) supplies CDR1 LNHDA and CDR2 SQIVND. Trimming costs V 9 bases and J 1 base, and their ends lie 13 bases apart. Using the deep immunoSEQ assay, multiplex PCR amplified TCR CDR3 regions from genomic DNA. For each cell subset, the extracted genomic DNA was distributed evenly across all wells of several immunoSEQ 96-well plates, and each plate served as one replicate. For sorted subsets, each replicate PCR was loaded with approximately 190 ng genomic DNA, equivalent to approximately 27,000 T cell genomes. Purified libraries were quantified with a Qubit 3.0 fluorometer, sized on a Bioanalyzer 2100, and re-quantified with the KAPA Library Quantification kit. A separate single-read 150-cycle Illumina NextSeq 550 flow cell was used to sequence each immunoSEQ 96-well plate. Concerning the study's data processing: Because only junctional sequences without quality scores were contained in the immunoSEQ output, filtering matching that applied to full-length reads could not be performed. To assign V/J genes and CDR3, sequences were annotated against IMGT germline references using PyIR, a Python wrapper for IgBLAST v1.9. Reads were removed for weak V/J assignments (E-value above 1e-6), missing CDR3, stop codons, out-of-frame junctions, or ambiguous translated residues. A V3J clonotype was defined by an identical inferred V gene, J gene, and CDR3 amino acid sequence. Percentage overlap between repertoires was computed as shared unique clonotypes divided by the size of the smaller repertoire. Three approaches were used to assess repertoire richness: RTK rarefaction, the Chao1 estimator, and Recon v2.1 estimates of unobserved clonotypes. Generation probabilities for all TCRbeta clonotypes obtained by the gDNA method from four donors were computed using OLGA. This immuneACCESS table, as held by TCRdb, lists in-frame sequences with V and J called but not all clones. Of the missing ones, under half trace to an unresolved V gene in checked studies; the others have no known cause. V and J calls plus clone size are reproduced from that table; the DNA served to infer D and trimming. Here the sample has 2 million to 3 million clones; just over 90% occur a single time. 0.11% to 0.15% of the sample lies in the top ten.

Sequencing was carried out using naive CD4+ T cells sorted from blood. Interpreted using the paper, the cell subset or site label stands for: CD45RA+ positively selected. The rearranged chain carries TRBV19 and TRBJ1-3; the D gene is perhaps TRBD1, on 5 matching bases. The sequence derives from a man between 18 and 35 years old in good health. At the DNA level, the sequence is TGTGCCAGCGACCCCGACAGATCTGGAAACACCATATATTTT. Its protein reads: CASDPDRSGNTIYF.